Listed below are T cell receptor beta chains from one sample, sequenced in a study of T cell responses to AZD1222 COVID-19 vaccine. Sequencing was performed with immunoSEQ multiplex PCR; in TCRdb, only in-frame clones are kept and a portion is missing. The sample comprises roughly 140,000 clones, approximately 86% of which are singletons, and 5.5% to 7% rests with the top ten. The sample here was peripheral blood, taken after recovery from COVID-19. The receptors come from an adult who had recovered from COVID-19. Both conserved end residues are part of each CDR3. The D gene is left open where the match is weak. The size entry is marked missing in some rows and otherwise reads once, few, many or a size class.

j_call: TRBJ2-5; v_call: TRBV6-1; clone_size: -; d_call: -; cdr3_nt: TGTGCCAGCAGTGAAAGGTGGCAGCGGGAGACCCAGTACTTC; cdr3_aa: CASSERWQRETQYF
j_call: TRBJ1-2; v_call: TRBV5-1; clone_size: -; d_call: -; cdr3_nt: TGCGCCAGCAGTCCCCTGGCGGGGAACTATGGCTACACCTTC; cdr3_aa: CASSPLAGNYGYTF
j_call: TRBJ2-2; v_call: TRBV2; clone_size: -; d_call: -; cdr3_nt: TGTGCCAGCAGGACCATAAGTACCGGGGAGCTGTTTTTT; cdr3_aa: CASRTISTGELFF
j_call: TRBJ2-2; v_call: TRBV7-2; clone_size: -; d_call: -; cdr3_nt: TGTGCCAGCAGCCCAACCAACGGGGAGCTGTTTTTT; cdr3_aa: CASSPTNGELFF
j_call: TRBJ2-2; v_call: TRBV13; clone_size: -; d_call: TRBD2; cdr3_nt: TGTGCCAGCAGCCAAGGACTAGCGGGAGGAACCGGGGAGCTGTTTTTT; cdr3_aa: CASSQGLAGGTGELFF
j_call: TRBJ2-5; v_call: TRBV3-1/TRBV3-2; clone_size: few; d_call: -; cdr3_nt: TGTGCCAGCGGTCAAGTTAAGTCCGCGGTTGGGGAGAGGGAGACCCAGTACTTC; cdr3_aa: CASGQVKSAVGERETQYF
j_call: TRBJ2-3; v_call: TRBV2; clone_size: -; d_call: TRBD1; cdr3_nt: TGTGCCAGCAATCCGGACAGGACAGATACGCAGTATTTT; cdr3_aa: CASNPDRTDTQYF
j_call: TRBJ1-6; v_call: TRBV6-2/TRBV6-3; clone_size: -; d_call: -; cdr3_nt: TGTGCCAGCAGCCCCGCGGCCGGCTTCTCCTATAATTCACCCCTCCACTTT; cdr3_aa: CASSPAAGFSYNSPLHF
j_call: TRBJ2-1; v_call: TRBV18; clone_size: -; d_call: -; cdr3_nt: TGTGCCAGCTCACCACCCATGGGTGAGCAGTTCTTC; cdr3_aa: CASSPPMGEQFF
j_call: TRBJ2-7; v_call: TRBV5-1; clone_size: -; d_call: -; cdr3_nt: TGCGCCAGCAGCTTGGGGACTTTCTACGAGCAGTACTTC; cdr3_aa: CASSLGTFYEQYF
j_call: TRBJ1-4; v_call: TRBV7-9; clone_size: -; d_call: TRBD1; cdr3_nt: TGTGCCAGCATCGCCCGGACAGGGGAAGTTGAAAAACTGTTTTTT; cdr3_aa: CASIARTGEVEKLFF
j_call: TRBJ2-5; v_call: TRBV19; clone_size: once; d_call: -; cdr3_nt: TGTGCCAGTAGTACTCTGTTCCCCGGGGGAGAGACCCAGTACTTC; cdr3_aa: CASSTLFPGGETQYF
j_call: TRBJ2-5; v_call: TRBV24-1; clone_size: -; d_call: -; cdr3_nt: TGTGCCACCGGTCCGGTCAGGGGGACCCAGTACTTC; cdr3_aa: CATGPVRGTQYF
j_call: TRBJ1-2; v_call: TRBV2; clone_size: -; d_call: -; cdr3_nt: TGTGCCAGCAGTGAAAGGTACAGCTATGGCTACACCTTC; cdr3_aa: CASSERYSYGYTF
j_call: TRBJ2-6; v_call: TRBV7-2; clone_size: -; d_call: -; cdr3_nt: TGTGCCAGCAGCTTAGGGCTCTCTGGGGCCAACGTCCTGACTTTC; cdr3_aa: CASSLGLSGANVLTF